The rows below give T cell receptor beta chains drawn from one sample of a study of T cells in Graves' hyperthyroidism and ophthalmopathy. TCRdb used MiXCR to reprocess the multiplex PCR reads, holding one entry per CDR3 protein. Seen here are 300,000 to 350,000 distinct CDR3 sequences, around a sixth observed once, and the top ten hold around a third. Sequenced sample: blood. These receptors came from a man aged 30 to 45 with Graves' hyperthyroidism. Both conserved end residues are part of each CDR3. The order of the fields is CDR3 DNA, CDR3 protein, J gene, clone size, V gene, D gene. A D gene is named only where the DNA matches it firmly. Only some rows state a clone size, as once, few, many or a class for expanded clones.

CDR3 DNA: TGTGCCAGCAGCTTAGCGGGCTGGGGAGTATCCGAGCGGTACTTC
CDR3 protein: CASSLAGWGVSERYF
J gene: TRBJ2-7
clone size: .
V gene: TRBV7-8
D gene: .

CDR3 DNA: TGTGCCAGCGGGCAGGGGGCGACCAATGGCTACACCTTC
CDR3 protein: CASGQGATNGYTF
J gene: TRBJ1-2
clone size: .
V gene: TRBV12-3/TRBV12-4
D gene: TRBD1

CDR3 DNA: TGCGCCAGCAGCCAAGTCGGGACAGGAAACTACGAGCAGTACTTC
CDR3 protein: CASSQVGTGNYEQYF
J gene: TRBJ2-7
clone size: once
V gene: TRBV4-1
D gene: TRBD1

CDR3 DNA: TGTGCCAGCAGCCTTCTAGCGGGATCGGGAACAGATACGCAGTATTTT
CDR3 protein: CASSLLAGSGTDTQYF
J gene: TRBJ2-3
clone size: many
V gene: TRBV7-3
D gene: TRBD2

CDR3 DNA: TGTGCCAGCAGTTACGGGGACAGTGAAGCTTTCTTT
CDR3 protein: CASSYGDSEAFF
J gene: TRBJ1-1
clone size: many
V gene: TRBV6-1
D gene: TRBD1

CDR3 DNA: TGTGCCAGCAGTTACAGTGCGACTACAGAACAGTTCTTC
CDR3 protein: CASSYSATTEQFF
J gene: TRBJ2-1
clone size: few
V gene: TRBV6-6
D gene: .

CDR3 DNA: TGCAGCGCCCTGATACAGGGACCCTACGAGCAGTACTTC
CDR3 protein: CSALIQGPYEQYF
J gene: TRBJ2-7
clone size: .
V gene: TRBV29-1
D gene: .

CDR3 DNA: TGCAGTGCGGAGAAGGGGGGGAACACCGGGGAGCTGTTTTTT
CDR3 protein: CSAEKGGNTGELFF
J gene: TRBJ2-2
clone size: few
V gene: TRBV20-1
D gene: .

CDR3 DNA: TGTGCCAGCACGGAGTGGAGAAGAGATACGCAGTATTTT
CDR3 protein: CASTEWRRDTQYF
J gene: TRBJ2-3
clone size: many
V gene: TRBV2
D gene: .

CDR3 DNA: TGTGCCAGCAGTTTCCTCCAAGGGACAGGGCCCACTGAAGCTTTCTTT
CDR3 protein: CASSFLQGTGPTEAFF
J gene: TRBJ1-1
clone size: many
V gene: TRBV12-3/TRBV12-4
D gene: TRBD1

CDR3 DNA: TGTGCCAGCAGCCCAGCGGGACTAGCTGGCAATGAGCAGTTCTTC
CDR3 protein: CASSPAGLAGNEQFF
J gene: TRBJ2-1
clone size: few
V gene: TRBV7-9
D gene: TRBD2

CDR3 DNA: .
CDR3 protein: CASSSSGLRYF
J gene: TRBJ1-3
clone size: few
V gene: TRBV12-3/TRBV12-4
D gene: .

CDR3 DNA: TGTGCCAGCAGCAAACGCTTCAATCAGCCCCAGCATTTT
CDR3 protein: CASSKRFNQPQHF
J gene: TRBJ1-5
clone size: many
V gene: TRBV6-1
D gene: .

CDR3 DNA: TGTGCCACCAGTGATTTAAGTACAGGAGCTGTTTTCTTT
CDR3 protein: CATSDLSTGAVFF
J gene: TRBJ1-1
clone size: many
V gene: TRBV24-1
D gene: .

CDR3 DNA: TGTGCCAGCTCAGAGGAAGGCTTCCTGTTCTACGAGCAGTACTTC
CDR3 protein: CASSEEGFLFYEQYF
J gene: TRBJ2-7
clone size: few
V gene: TRBV18
D gene: .

CDR3 DNA: TGTGCCAGCAGCCTCCGGGACCCACGGGGGATAGCCAAAAACATTCAGTACTTC
CDR3 protein: CASSLRDPRGIAKNIQYF
J gene: TRBJ2-4
clone size: many
V gene: TRBV3-1
D gene: .

CDR3 DNA: TGTGCCAGTAGTACCCCGGGAACCGGGAAAGAGACCCAGTACTTC
CDR3 protein: CASSTPGTGKETQYF
J gene: TRBJ2-5
clone size: .
V gene: TRBV19
D gene: .

CDR3 DNA: TGTGCCAGCACCTCCAACTACGAGCAGTACTTC
CDR3 protein: CASTSNYEQYF
J gene: TRBJ2-7
clone size: few
V gene: TRBV6-1
D gene: .

CDR3 DNA: TGTGCCACCAGCAGAGATCACAGCGGGACTACAGATACGCAGTATTTT
CDR3 protein: CATSRDHSGTTDTQYF
J gene: TRBJ2-3
clone size: .
V gene: TRBV15
D gene: TRBD2

CDR3 DNA: TGTGCCATCACCCCATGGGAGGGGCAAGAGACCCAGTACTTC
CDR3 protein: CAITPWEGQETQYF
J gene: TRBJ2-5
clone size: many
V gene: TRBV10-3
D gene: TRBD2

CDR3 DNA: TGTGCCAGCAGTTTATTGTCCCGGAACGCAGATACGCAGTATTTT
CDR3 protein: CASSLLSRNADTQYF
J gene: TRBJ2-3
clone size: once
V gene: TRBV27
D gene: .

CDR3 DNA: TGTGCCAGCAGTTTCAGGGTAGAAGGCGAGCAGTACTTC
CDR3 protein: CASSFRVEGEQYF
J gene: TRBJ2-7
clone size: few
V gene: TRBV6-1
D gene: .

CDR3 DNA: TGTGCCAGCAGCCTCGGGCGCGGGCTGTTCTTC
CDR3 protein: CASSLGRGLFF
J gene: TRBJ2-1
clone size: once
V gene: TRBV3-1
D gene: .

CDR3 DNA: TGTGCCGCGACCGGCCAGGCCGATTCACCCCTCCACTTT
CDR3 protein: CAATGQADSPLHF
J gene: TRBJ1-6
clone size: few
V gene: TRBV6-1
D gene: .

CDR3 DNA: TGTGCCAGCAGTTCCCTCCCAGGGAAAAATAATGAAAAACTGTTTTTT
CDR3 protein: CASSSLPGKNNEKLFF
J gene: TRBJ1-4
clone size: .
V gene: TRBV12-3/TRBV12-4
D gene: .

CDR3 DNA: TGTGCCAGCAATAATGGGGCGGGAGAGACCCAGTACTTC
CDR3 protein: CASNNGAGETQYF
J gene: TRBJ2-5
clone size: many
V gene: TRBV28
D gene: .

CDR3 DNA: TGCGCCAGCAGCCTTACAGGGGAGACTGAAGCTTTCTTT
CDR3 protein: CASSLTGETEAFF
J gene: TRBJ1-1
clone size: many
V gene: TRBV7-3
D gene: TRBD1

CDR3 DNA: TGTGCCAGCAGCTTATTTGGCGGGCTCACAGATACGCAGTATTTT
CDR3 protein: CASSLFGGLTDTQYF
J gene: TRBJ2-3
clone size: many
V gene: TRBV7-3
D gene: .

CDR3 DNA: TGTGCCAGCAGGGGGGGGCGGGAGGTGTACAATGAGCAGTTCTTC
CDR3 protein: CASRGGREVYNEQFF
J gene: TRBJ2-1
clone size: .
V gene: TRBV2
D gene: TRBD2

CDR3 DNA: TGCGCCAGCAGTGAGTCGATGCGAGATACGCAGTATTTT
CDR3 protein: CASSESMRDTQYF
J gene: TRBJ2-3
clone size: .
V gene: TRBV10-2
D gene: .

CDR3 DNA: TGTGCCAGCTCCCGGACAGGGGGAAATGAAAAACTGTTTTTT
CDR3 protein: CASSRTGGNEKLFF
J gene: TRBJ1-4
clone size: .
V gene: TRBV18
D gene: TRBD1

CDR3 DNA: TGTGCCAGCAGGGACGACTCCTACGAGCAGTACTTC
CDR3 protein: CASRDDSYEQYF
J gene: TRBJ2-7
clone size: many
V gene: TRBV2
D gene: .

CDR3 DNA: TGCGCCAGCAGCGCGACTAGCGGCCCCTACAATGAGCAGTTCTTC
CDR3 protein: CASSATSGPYNEQFF
J gene: TRBJ2-1
clone size: .
V gene: TRBV5-1
D gene: TRBD2

CDR3 DNA: TGTGCCAGCAGTTGGACAGACCGCACCGGGGAGCTGTTTTTT
CDR3 protein: CASSWTDRTGELFF
J gene: TRBJ2-2
clone size: many
V gene: TRBV27
D gene: .

CDR3 DNA: TGCGCCAGCAGCCCCCCCCCCGGGAGGGCCCCAGATACGCAGTATTTT
CDR3 protein: CASSPPPGRAPDTQYF
J gene: TRBJ2-3
clone size: many
V gene: TRBV5-1
D gene: TRBD2

CDR3 DNA: TGTGCCAGCAGCCAAGAGGGTGCAAGACGGCGTTCACCCCTCCACTTT
CDR3 protein: CASSQEGARRRSPLHF
J gene: TRBJ1-6
clone size: .
V gene: TRBV3-1
D gene: .

CDR3 DNA: TGCGCCAGCAGCGAAGGGGGCGCTGAGGAAAAACTGTTTTTT
CDR3 protein: CASSEGGAEEKLFF
J gene: TRBJ1-4
clone size: many
V gene: TRBV5-1
D gene: TRBD1

CDR3 DNA: TGTGCCAGCTCCGGCGGGGCGGACAATGAGCAGTTCTTC
CDR3 protein: CASSGGADNEQFF
J gene: TRBJ2-1
clone size: many
V gene: TRBV18
D gene: .

CDR3 DNA: TGTGCCAGCGGACTAACGGGACAGGGCGTGAACACTGAAGCTTTCTTT
CDR3 protein: CASGLTGQGVNTEAFF
J gene: TRBJ1-1
clone size: many
V gene: TRBV28
D gene: TRBD1